Following are 7 T cell receptor beta chains from one sample sequenced in a study of beta chain features in type 1 diabetes. Every bit of the isolated RNA underwent reverse transcription, so sequencing read expressed TCRB transcripts. Generated by immunoSEQ multiplex PCR, the TCRdb table keeps only in-frame clones and is missing some. The sample carries 250,000 to 300,000 clones, 8% recorded once. Sequencing input: central memory CD4+ T cells from blood. The receptors come from a woman aged 18-30 years in good health.

This clone was seen a few times. The chain combines TRBV2 with TRBJ1-1, with 7 bases aligning to TRBD1. J gave up 4 bases and V 6 bases, and 5 bases lay outside the gene matches. This CDR3 is 13 amino acids long. Germline V gives CDR1 SNHLY, CDR2 FYNNEI. In DNA form, the CDR3 reads TGTGCCAGCAGCGGGAACAGGGGCACTGAAGCTTTCTTT. This encodes CASSGNRGTEAFF.

As for this clone: The junction shows a germline mismatch at one end, possibly a read error. The chain couples TRBV10-3 to TRBJ2-5; weak D call: TRBD1 (6 bases). Germline lookup yields CDR1 ENHRY and CDR2 SYGVKD. CDR3 length equals 13 residues. The CDR3 DNA reads as TGTGCCAGCAGTTCTGGGGGCCGGGAGACCCAGTACTTC. It translates to CASSSGGRETQYF.

This clone was detected a few times. The chain carries TRBV7-9 and TRBJ1-2; no reliable D call. The V gene lost 3 bases and the J gene lost 2 bases, with 13 bases spanning the gap. There are 15 residues in the CDR3. Germline V CDR1 and CDR2: SEHNR, FQNEAQ (reference sequence). The CDR3 here is CASSLRGRSNYGYTF. CDR3 in DNA: TGTGCCAGCAGCTTGAGAGGCCGTTCGAACTATGGCTACACCTTC.

The chain has TRBV15 and TRBJ2-4, with D unclear. Germline CDR1 LNHNV, CDR2 YYDKDF (reference sequence). Trimming took 5 bases from V and 2 from J, leaving 19 bases between them. The CDR3 covers 17 residues. The CDR3 reads CATSPQTRGASKNIQYF. As DNA, the CDR3 is TGTGCCACCAGCCCTCAGACTCGAGGAGCCTCCAAAAACATTCAGTACTTC. The complete variable domain, with remaining parts taken from reference TRBV15 and TRBJ2-4, reads DAMVIQNPRYQVTQFGKPVTLSCSQTLNHNVMYWYQQKSSQAPKLLFHYYDKDFNNEADTPDNFQSRRPNTSFCFLDIRSPGLGDTAMYLCATSPQTRGASKNIQYFGAGTRLSVL.

This clone was seen a handful of times. The rearrangement joins TRBV2 to TRBJ1-2; D uncertain. Germline V lookup: CDR1 SNHLY, CDR2 FYNNEI. The V gene lost 4 bases and the J gene lost 8 bases, with 11 bases spanning the gap. This CDR3 contains 12 residues. The CDR3 protein is CASSGDGLGYTF. CDR3 DNA sequence: TGTGCCAGCAGTGGCGACGGGCTCGGCTACACCTTC.

This clone has a handful of counts. V and J are TRBV6-5 and TRBJ2-7; 11 positions agree with TRBD1. Germline trimming cut 6 bases from V and 3 bases from J; bases unmatched to any gene: 7. Germline CDR1 and CDR2: MNHEY and SVGAGI. This CDR3 contains 15 residues. This CDR3 is CASRPGTGGIYEQYF. CDR3 nucleotide sequence: TGTGCCAGCAGACCCGGGACAGGGGGAATCTACGAGCAGTACTTC.

This clone showed up just once. The V and J genes are TRBV7-2 and TRBJ1-6; D remains ambiguous. Trimming removed 1 base from V and 0 bases from J, with 7 bases in between. Germline V gene data show CDR1 as SGHTA and CDR2 as FQGNSA. This CDR3 region has 16 residues. CDR3 sequence: CASSLEESSYNSPLHF. As DNA, the CDR3 is TGTGCCAGCAGCTTAGAGGAAAGCTCCTATAATTCACCCCTCCACTTT. The full variable domain, in which reference TRBV7-2 and TRBJ1-6 provide the parts outside the CDR3, is GAGVSQSPSNKVTEKGKDVELRCDPISGHTALYWYRQSLGQGLEFLIYFQGNSAPDKSGLPSDRFSAERTGGSVSTLTIQRTQQEDSAVYLCASSLEESSYNSPLHFGNGTRLTVT.